In its sample, the clone carrying this T cell receptor (beta chain) was seen a few times. The data were obtained in a study of shared clonotypes between healthy human individuals. Trimming removed 4 bases from V and 3 bases from J, with 6 bases in between. CDR1 is MDHEN, CDR2 SYDVKM, per germline. The CDR3 length is 12 residues. Clones were sequenced by immunoSEQ multiplex PCR, and TCRdb holds only the in-frame ones, with some missing. The sample contains about 480,000 clones, 79% of which appear only once. Material: PBMCs. This receptor was taken from a woman in her 40s in good health. Some clones in this sample may be carry-over from other donors' samples. This rearrangement joins TRBV28 to TRBJ1-2, with D possibly TRBD1 on 5 matching bases. CDR3 sequence reads: CASSSTDYGYTF. The CDR3 nucleotides are TGTGCCAGCAGTTCGACAGACTATGGCTACACCTTC.